Below, 18 T cell receptor beta chains from the same sample are listed, as sequenced in a study of blood T cell repertoires in COVID-19. The table came from immunoSEQ multiplex PCR; TCRdb's copy has only in-frame clones and leaves some out. The data show about 150,000 clones, about 85% seen once. Sequenced: PBMCs or T cells enriched from blood (not recorded which). These receptor sequences come from a woman in her thirties or forties who had been exposed to COVID-19.

The V and J genes are TRBV2 and TRBJ2-7; the match to TRBD1 covers 9 bases. The CDR3 sequence is 14 residues long. From germline, CDR1 is SNHLY and CDR2 FYNNEI. The trim removed 6 bases at V and 2 bases at J, leaving 5 bases unmatched. The CDR3 DNA is TGTGCCAGCAGCCTTAACAGGGGGCCCTACGAGCAGTACTTC. Translated, it gives CASSLNRGPYEQYF.

This clone is a singleton in its sample. J is TRBJ1-1 and V is TRBV28; D remains unclear. The V end was cut by 2 bases, the J end by 10 bases, with 11 bases between. Germline loops: CDR1 MDHEN, CDR2 SYDVKM. This CDR3 contains 12 residues. The CDR3 DNA reads as TGTGCCAGCAGTTTACCCAGGCGGGTAGCTTTCTTT. It encodes CASSLPRRVAFF.

This chain connects TRBV2 to TRBJ1-2; TRBD1 agrees at 7 bases. The CDR3 consists of 13 residues. Germline assignment: CDR1 SNHLY and CDR2 FYNNEI. Trimming cost V 6 bases and J 6 bases; bases outside gene matches: 7. The CDR3 loop is CASSLTGLNGYTF. The CDR3 region has the DNA TGTGCCAGCAGCTTGACAGGGTTAAATGGCTACACCTTC. Based on the CDR3 plus reference TRBV2 and TRBJ1-2, the full variable domain is EPEVTQTPSHQVTQMGQEVILRCVPISNHLYFYWYRQILGQKVEFLVSFYNNEISEKSEIFDDQFSVERPDGSNFTLKIRSTKLEDSAMYFCASSLTGLNGYTFGSGTRLTVV.

This sequence joins TRBV29-1 and TRBJ2-3; D gene unclear. The CDR3 consists of 13 residues. Trimming took 5 bases from V and 0 from J, leaving 9 bases between them. Germline V gene sequence: CDR1 SQVTM, CDR2 ANQGSEA. CDR3 sequence: CSVLTTSTDTQYF. The CDR3 DNA sequence: TGCAGCGTTCTTACTACTAGCACAGATACGCAGTATTTT.

Points on this clone: Its ends do not fully match the called genes, so a read error is possible. This sample includes further DNA sequences coding for the same CDR3. V and J are TRBV9 and TRBJ1-2; 10 nucleotides line up with TRBD1. Germline V gene data show CDR1 as SGDLS and CDR2 as YYNGEE. The CDR3 loop spans 16 amino acids. The CDR3 region is CASSDPGQGKDYGYTF. The CDR3 coding sequence is TGTGCTAGCAGCGACCCGGGACAGGGGAAGGATTATGGCTACACCTTC.

This clone was detected only once. The chain uses TRBV13 and TRBJ2-3; D not resolved. Germline loops: CDR1 PRHDT, CDR2 FYEKMQ (reference sequence). This CDR3 is built from 13 residues. Between the trimmed V and J ends, which lost 5 bases and 0 bases, there was a span of 6 bases. The CDR3 DNA follows: TGTGCCAGCAGCGAGCTGAGCACAGATACGCAGTATTTT. Protein sequence: CASSELSTDTQYF.

This clone was found once. V usage is TRBV5-1 and J usage is TRBJ1-5; D remains unclear. The CDR3 is made up of 13 amino acids. The germline V and J ends were trimmed by 2 bases and 6 bases, with 9 bases remaining between them. Germline V gene lookup returns CDR1 SGHRS and CDR2 YFSETQ. The CDR3 is CASSFRVGQPQHF. In DNA form, the CDR3 reads TGCGCCAGCAGCTTCCGGGTAGGTCAGCCCCAGCATTTT.

The V call is TRBV19, the J call TRBJ2-7, with 10 bases that match TRBD1. The germline V gene has CDR1 LNHDA and CDR2 SQIVND (reference sequence). The CDR3 is made up of 15 amino acids. V lost 7 bases, J lost 1 base, and 7 bases stayed unmatched. CDR3 sequence: CASTPRTGGSYEQYF. CDR3 nucleotides: TGTGCCAGTACCCCTCGGACAGGGGGGTCCTACGAGCAGTACTTC.

The J gene is TRBJ1-1, the V gene TRBV29-1; D remains ambiguous. Germline CDR1 SQVTM, CDR2 ANQGSEA. The CDR3 has 12 amino acids. The germline V and J ends were trimmed by 4 bases and 1 base, with 7 bases remaining between them. CDR3 residues: CSVARRNTEAFF. In nucleotides, the CDR3 is TGCAGCGTTGCCCGCAGGAACACTGAAGCTTTCTTT.

This sequence joins TRBV28 and TRBJ1-1, with 10 nucleotides matching TRBD1. From germline, CDR1 is MDHEN and CDR2 SYDVKM. Trimming at V came to 5 bases and at J to 3 bases, leaving 6 bases not matched to a gene. The CDR3 length is 15 residues. The CDR3 sequence is CASSPRQGADTEAFF. In DNA, the CDR3 is TGTGCCAGCAGTCCACGACAGGGGGCTGACACTGAAGCTTTCTTT.

This clone was recorded only once. The J gene is TRBJ1-2, the V gene TRBV7-9; possible D gene TRBD1, 6 bases. The CDR3 is 16 amino acids. Deletions cut 5 bases from V and 5 bases from J, with 21 bases between. Germline values: CDR1 SEHNR, CDR2 FQNEAQ (reference sequence). The chain's CDR3 is CASSRINRALQYGYTF. The CDR3 nucleotides read TGTGCCAGCAGCCGAATCAACAGGGCGCTACAGTATGGCTACACCTTC.

This sequence joins TRBV10-2 and TRBJ2-1; a possible D gene is TRBD1 (5 bases). The V gene's germline CDR1 is WSHSY and CDR2 SAAADI. Trimming cost V 1 base and J 8 bases, with 9 bases left between them. This CDR3 contains 13 residues. The CDR3 region is CASSELGQHEQFF. CDR3 in DNA: TGCGCCAGCAGTGAGTTAGGACAACATGAGCAGTTCTTC.

The V and J genes are TRBV15 and TRBJ1-1; D might be TRBD1 (6 bases). Germline V gene data show CDR1 as LNHNV and CDR2 as YYDKDF (reference sequence). V was trimmed by 2 bases and J by 1 base, leaving 11 bases between them. The CDR3 is 15 residues long. CDR3 protein: CATSRNGQRNTEAFF. The CDR3 DNA is TGTGCCACCAGCAGAAATGGACAGAGGAACACTGAAGCTTTCTTT.

The J gene is TRBJ2-7, the V gene TRBV6-5; TRBD1 matches 7 bases. Germline V CDR1 and CDR2: MNHEY, SVGAGI. After removal of 7 bases from V and 2 bases from J, the junction contained 5 bases not matched to a gene. The length of the CDR3 is 13 residues. The CDR3 sequence is CASTSTGTYEQYF. The CDR3 bases are TGTGCCAGCACCTCGACAGGGACCTACGAGCAGTACTTC.

This clone was seen once. The CDR3 DNA reads TGTGCCAGCACCAGCGGCCGGAACACCATATATTTT. It is translated as CASTSGRNTIYF. The rearrangement uses TRBV25-1 and TRBJ1-3, with D unresolved. CDR3 length: 12 amino acids. V was pared by 7 bases and J by 7 bases, with 11 bases between. CDR1 MGHDK and CDR2 SYGVNS come from the germline V gene.

The chain links TRBV7-6 to TRBJ1-4, with 7 bases identical to TRBD1. The CDR3 runs 15 residues. J was trimmed by 6 bases and V by 2 bases; bases with no gene match: 6. Germline CDR1 and CDR2: SGHVS and FNYEAQ. The CDR3 DNA sequence: TGTGCCAGCAGCTTACGGGGACAGAGGGATGAAAAACTGTTTTTT. Residues: CASSLRGQRDEKLFF. Together with reference TRBV7-6 and TRBJ1-4, the CDR3 gives the full variable domain: GAGVSQSPRYKVTKRGQDVALRCDPISGHVSLYWYRQALGQGPEFLTYFNYEAQQDKSGLPNDRFSAERPEGSISTLTIQRTEQRDSAMYRCASSLRGQRDEKLFFGSGTQLSVL.

The sample holds a few counts of this clone. The V gene is TRBV6-5, the J gene TRBJ2-5; maybe TRBD2 (6 bases). Trimming pared 6 bases from V and 5 bases from J, leaving 10 bases between. CDR3 length: 12 amino acids. Germline loops: CDR1 MNHEY, CDR2 SVGAGI. CDR3 residues: CASRLEGETQYF. As DNA, the CDR3 is TGTGCCAGCAGGCTGGAGGGCGAGACCCAGTACTTC.

This sequence joins TRBV9 and TRBJ2-3; weak D call: TRBD1 (6 bases). The CDR3 consists of 14 residues. Looked up from germline, CDR1 is SGDLS and CDR2 is YYNGEE. V gave up 3 bases and J gave up 5 bases, with 13 bases separating them. This CDR3 reads CASSAETGQDTQYF. As DNA, the CDR3 is TGTGCCAGCAGCGCAGAGACAGGCCAAGATACGCAGTATTTT.